The source of this T cell receptor (beta chain) is a study of cytomegalovirus exposure and HLA in healthy donors (dated by TCRdb to 2017 to 2019). Turning to the overall study: An earlier analysis of roughly 610 of the donors reported 250 to 300 Gb of sequence data and 95 million to 130 million unique TCR beta sequences obtained from 150 million to 200 million T cells. The T cell repertoires of under 700 subjects were profiled by immunosequencing and related to cytomegalovirus serostatus. Genome-wide SNP genotypes for about 65% of the roughly 700 donors were used in a later genetic analysis, which treated that subset as a discovery cohort. An early release that covered fewer than 800 HLA-typed donors contained 300 to 350 gigabases of sequencing data and 80 million or so unique TCR sequences. An earlier analysis of several hundred of the donors applied high-throughput TCR beta sequencing to assess whether each TCR beta V gene segment acted as functional or pseudogenic. On average, 235,054 unique TCR beta nucleotide sequences were sequenced per donor among a few hundred genotyped donors of the cohort, with roughly 18% of those sequences being non-productive. Roughly five DR-DQ haplotypes were treated as single units for association and clustering because of strong linkage in the cohort. HLA typing included class I and class II loci at four-digit resolution. Donor age, sex, ethnicity and CMV serostatus were collected together with the repertoire data. The number of donors typed differed by locus, with roughly 620-630 for A, B, C, DRB1 and DQB1, 522 for DQA1, approximately 570 for DPA1, and over 400 for DPB1. The study combined high-throughput TCR immunosequencing, statistical association of individual TCRs with disease status, and machine learning to predict cytomegalovirus infection status. Every discovery cohort repertoire had been produced on one sequencing platform. Rather than using new phenotypic data, the later analysis identified candidate immune exposures from TCR beta sequences and from how often those sequences occurred across donors. A later analysis re-analyzed previously published TCR beta repertoires from 500 to 700 donors and added high-resolution HLA genotyping to study TCR occurrence patterns. Of the roughly 410 genotyped donors, more than 75% were placed in the genetic ancestry cluster associated with self-reported Caucasian donors. Besides the first cohort of roughly 700 subjects, a separate validation cohort made up of roughly 120 different subjects was used. The study aimed to test whether cataloging public T cell receptors could reveal signatures of past pathogen exposure. Findings and caveats that apply to the study as a whole: In a later analysis, most CMV-associated TCR beta chains were found to appear HLA-restricted, with HLA associations seemingly driven largely by CMV exposure. In a later genetic analysis, a missense DCLRE1C variant was associated with V-gene and J-gene trimming of TCR beta chains, and the association was replicated in an independent cohort. Presence/absence analyses assumed roughly uniform sequencing depth across donors, an assumption that may not hold. In a later analysis, 16,951 TCR beta sequences were associated with specific HLA alleles at a false discovery rate of 0.05. According to a later analysis, parvovirus B19, influenza, CMV and Epstein-Barr virus appeared linked to several top co-occurrence clusters. Because the 87-base-pair reads could not distinguish some IMGT-functional V segments, including TRBV6-2 and TRBV6-3, those segments were excluded. The only immune exposure information available for the cohort was CMV serostatus. A later genetic analysis reported fewer N-insertions in productive TCRs among donors in an Asian-associated ancestry cluster than the approximately 700-donor mean. A few of the identified cytomegalovirus-associated TCR beta chains were confirmed in vitro to be specific for cytomegalovirus antigens. In the study, around 160 TCR beta chains were listed as associated with cytomegalovirus. When HLA alleles, especially DR and DQ, strongly co-occurred, TCR associations were difficult to assign to individual alleles. The classifier was reported to diagnose cytomegalovirus status with high specificity and sensitivity in both the original and validation cohorts. Across donors, most TCR sequences were observed very rarely, whereas some public TCRs were present in many individuals. A further reported finding was that TCR beta sequences accurately predicted the HLA-A and HLA-B alleles for most subjects in the first cohort. Over 15 rarely observed V segments, including chromosome 9 orphons, were excluded from the earlier analysis of a few hundred of the donors because counts were too low. Because HLA typing was unavailable for some donors at each locus, only the typed subset was used in association tests. An earlier analysis of roughly 570 of the donors showed that most TCR beta V segments appeared in productive rearrangements either about 87% or about 30% of the time, which broadly matched IMGT annotations. Linkage disequilibrium might explain the correlated functional status among segregating V segments, but an unknown experimental factor could not be excluded. Compared with equally common non-associated chains, HLA-associated TCR beta chains in a later analysis were more clonally expanded and had lower generation probabilities. The cohort was sequenced for TCR beta chains only, and without alpha or paired-chain data the features that could be detected were limited. It was suggested by the authors that the approach could potentially be generalized to other disease states and immunological phenotypes. According to a later analysis, TCR association rates differed among HLA loci, with DRB1 alleles showing the most associated TCRs and HLA-C alleles showing the fewest. A cluster of highly shared sequence variants was judged likely to represent a technical artifact of the sequencing pipeline.

The cohort comprised under 700 healthy bone marrow donors. Cohort members were all nominally healthy when sampled, although unrecorded immune exposures were likely present. The donor tested CMV seronegative, placing the donor among the approximately 400 seronegative members of the cohort. A peripheral blood sample was collected from each donor, and TCR beta sequencing was performed on peripheral blood mononuclear cells. Genomic DNA was extracted from the blood cell samples with the Qiagen DNeasy Blood Extraction Kit. To note about this clone: This clone's antigen is unknown.

Receptors were amplified or captured by the immunoSEQ multiplex PCR assay. For the multiplex PCR, a mixture combining 60 forward primers for TCR Vbeta segments and 13 reverse primers for TCR Jbeta segments was used. The CDR3 region of rearranged TCR beta genes was amplified from genomic DNA by a multiplex PCR assay. The amplified TCR beta libraries were sequenced on the Illumina HiSeq System as 87-base-pair reads. The original pipeline was this. Across the 670 or so repertoires, a later analysis counted 75 million to 90 million unique TCR beta chains, about 10 million of which were shared by at least two donors. To remove PCR and sequencing errors, raw reads were error-corrected and collapsed into unique sequences using a nearest-neighbor algorithm that merged closely related sequences. CDR3 sequences were aligned to IMGT reference sequences to assign V, D and J gene segments. For a sequence to be retained, a match of at least six nucleotides was required to both a V gene segment and a J gene segment. Rearrangements were classified as productive when the CDR3 lacked stop codons and remained in frame with V and J, and all other rearrangements were classified as non-productive. CDR3 was defined according to IMGT convention as the region running from the second conserved V-encoded cysteine to the conserved J-encoded phenylalanine. Sequences without an unambiguous match to a single V gene segment were excluded from the earlier analysis of about 600 of the donors. In an earlier analysis of 587 of the donors, V segments were called functional above 56.7% productive rearrangements and were called segregating when the between-donor standard deviation exceeded 5%. A statistical classification framework was built to diagnose cytomegalovirus status from the catalog of TCR beta chain sequences. In a later analysis, TCR nucleotide sequences were compared against IMGT/GENE-DB human TR gene sequences so that V and J genes could be assigned. The TCRdist pipeline was used in a later analysis to assign CDR3 sequences and most-parsimonious VDJ recombination scenarios. In a later analysis, every TCR beta chain was defined by the combination of its CDR3 amino acid sequence and its V-gene family, and reads without a unique V-gene family were dropped. A later analysis removed 500 to 650 highly shared, low-generation-probability nucleotide sequences to deal with suspected cross-contamination and a sequencing artifact. For each public chain, a later analysis derived a clonal expansion index from normalized ranks of inferred template counts within each repertoire. A later analysis computed generation probabilities with a VDJ recombination model fitted to out-of-frame rearrangements, and checked the results against IGoR. In a later analysis, TCR-TCR, TCR-HLA and TCR-CMV co-occurrence was scored with hypergeometric tests, and a repertoire-size bias correction was applied to TCR pairs. In a later analysis, false discovery rates were estimated by permuting HLA or CMV assignments 20 times. In a later analysis, co-occurring TCRs were grouped using DBSCAN, with TCRdist sequence similarity added in when clustering inside HLA-allele-positive subsets. For co-occurrence clustering, repertoires with fewer than 30,000 or more than 120,000 public chains were excluded, along with roughly 5 repertoires with anomalous nucleotide sharing. The table was pulled from immuneACCESS by TCRdb, which kept in-frame rearrangements only. Such tables lose some clones; where checked, under half of the loss comes from unresolved V genes, and the rest has no known cause. That table gives V, J and clone size, and the DNA gave D and trimming. In this sample's table one finds about 110,000 clones. About 3.8% of the sample rests with the top ten.

The germline V gene (reference sequence) provides CDR1 GTSNPN and CDR2 SVGIG. V is cut by 5 bases and J by 2 bases, and the space between the germline ends is 13 bases. The CDR3 sequence holds 15 residues, the cysteine and phenylalanine included. Only CDR3 DNA remains: 45 bases, in frame from the first base. This clonotype originated in a man younger than 45 in good health and CMV-seronegative. The rearrangement combines TRBV30 with TRBJ1-6; the D segment cannot be called with confidence. The sequencing sample was made of PBMCs. The CDR3 reads CAWGDHRTYNSPLHF. The sequence in DNA is TGTGCCTGGGGCGATCACAGAACCTATAATTCACCCCTCCACTTT. Reference TRBV30 and TRBJ1-6 genes cover what lies past the CDR3, so the full variable domain is SQTIHQWPATLVQPVGSPLSLECTVEGTSNPNLYWYRQAAGRGLQLLFYSVGIGQISSEVPQNLSASRPQDRQFILSSKKLLLSDSGFYLCAWGDHRTYNSPLHFGNGTRLTVT.